Shown below are 19 T cell receptor beta chains from a single sample sequenced in a study of blood T cell repertoires in COVID-19. Measured with immunoSEQ multiplex PCR; TCRdb has only the in-frame clones, and not every one. The sample comprises 150,000 to 200,000 clones, about 83% of which are singletons, and around 2.7% rests with the top ten. The sequenced material came from peripheral blood. These receptors were taken from a woman aged 80 or older with COVID-19, enrolled during active disease.

J is TRBJ2-2 and V is TRBV28; possibly TRBD1 for D (6 bases). The V end was cut by 7 bases, the J end by 0 bases, with 15 bases between. Germline V gives CDR1 MDHEN, CDR2 SYDVKM. The CDR3 loop spans 16 amino acids. The CDR3 bases are TGTGCCAGCAACACTCAGGGGAGTCCGAACACCGGGGAGCTGTTTTTT. Protein product: CASNTQGSPNTGELFF.

The chain links TRBV7-2 to TRBJ2-7, with 8 bases lining up with TRBD2. From germline, CDR1 is SGHTA and CDR2 FQGNSA. With 0 bases clipped from V and 0 bases from J, the junction kept 16 bases outside the gene matches. This CDR3 has 20 amino acids. The CDR3 here is CASSLALGRGAAPSSYEQYF. DNA for the CDR3: TGTGCCAGCAGCTTAGCGCTGGGGCGGGGGGCCGCACCGAGCTCCTACGAGCAGTACTTC.

In this sample, this clone turned up once. The chain is built from TRBV5-1 and TRBJ2-1; 11 bases map to TRBD1. Germline lookup yields CDR1 SGHRS and CDR2 YFSETQ. The CDR3 spans 16 residues. The junction had 4 bases not matched to a gene; V was cut back by 1 base and J by 4 bases. CDR3 sequence reads: CASSLLGTGGYNEQFF. CDR3 bases: TGCGCCAGCAGCTTGCTAGGGACAGGGGGGTACAATGAGCAGTTCTTC.

CDR3 sequence reads: CAAKDFFGSGANVLTF. In nucleotides, the CDR3 is TGCGCCGCGAAGGACTTTTTCGGCTCTGGGGCCAACGTCCTGACTTTC. The chain links TRBV10-2 to TRBJ2-6; a possible D gene is TRBD2 (5 bases). From germline, CDR1 is WSHSY and CDR2 SAAADI. V lost 11 bases and J 0 bases, leaving 17 bases between the germline ends. The CDR3 covers 16 residues.

The DNA of the CDR3 is TGTGCCAGCAGTTACGGGACTAGCCTGTCCGTCGGGACCCAGTACTTC. Its translation is CASSYGTSLSVGTQYF. The chain employs TRBV6-5 and TRBJ2-5, with TRBD2 matching 9 bases. The germline V gene has CDR1 MNHEY and CDR2 SVGAGI. The V gene end was trimmed by 2 bases and the J gene end by 7 bases; junction bases not matched to a gene: 11. The CDR3 totals 16 residues.

The CDR3 coding sequence is TGTGCCAGCAGCCAAGGTTGGGGGCTAGATAATTCACCCCTCCACTTT. Translated, it gives CASSQGWGLDNSPLHF. The chain is built from TRBV3-1 (or the pseudogene TRBV3-2) and TRBJ1-6; D possibly corresponds to TRBD1 (6 bases). The germline V gene encodes CDR1 LGHDT and CDR2 YNNKEL (reference sequence). The CDR3 is 16 residues long. The V and J ends lost 1 base and 5 bases respectively, with 12 bases between them.

The genes are TRBV3-1 (or the pseudogene TRBV3-2) and TRBJ1-4; weak D call: TRBD1 (6 bases). This CDR3 is 16 amino acids long. Trimming took 1 base from V and 2 from J, leaving 11 bases between them. Germline CDR1 reads LGHDT; CDR2 reads YNNKEL (reference sequence). CDR3 loop: CASSQATGPTNEKLFF. As DNA, the CDR3 is TGTGCCAGCAGCCAAGCAACAGGGCCGACTAATGAAAAACTGTTTTTT.

The V and J genes are TRBV7-2 and TRBJ2-1, with 11 bases identical to TRBD2. The CDR3 totals 18 residues. From germline, CDR1 is SGHTA and CDR2 FQGNSA. Trimming removed 5 bases from V and 2 bases from J; junction bases left unmatched: 11. DNA of the CDR3: TGTGCCAGCAGCGACGTTAGCGGGAGGGGTTTACCCTACAATGAGCAGTTCTTC. It codes for CASSDVSGRGLPYNEQFF.

The chain combines TRBV4-2 with TRBJ1-5; 11 bases fit TRBD1. V dropped 0 bases and J dropped 5; count of bases not matched to a gene: 0. This CDR3 comprises 15 residues. Per germline, CDR1 LGHNA and CDR2 YNFKEQ. CDR3 in amino acids: CASSQEGQGDQPQHF. The CDR3 region has the DNA TGTGCCAGCAGCCAAGAGGGACAGGGGGATCAGCCCCAGCATTTT.

The chain's CDR3 is CASSARDRNSPLHF. CDR3 DNA sequence: TGTGCCAGCAGTGCCCGGGACAGAAATTCACCCCTCCACTTT. The genes are TRBV27 and TRBJ1-6, with 7 bases that match TRBD1. The CDR3 covers 14 residues. V dropped 5 bases and J dropped 7; count of bases not matched to a gene: 5. In germline, CDR1 is MNHEY, CDR2 SMNVEV (reference sequence).

CDR3 sequence: CAPPEWTRGGFSYNEQFF. The CDR3 nucleotides are TGTGCCCCTCCGGAATGGACCCGGGGGGGGTTCTCCTACAATGAGCAGTTCTTC. V and J are TRBV7-2 and TRBJ2-1, with 8 bases fitting TRBD2. CDR1 is SGHTA and CDR2 is FQGNSA in the germline V gene. This CDR3 region has 18 residues. With V trimmed by 11 bases and J by 0 bases, 18 bases remained unmatched.

This chain links TRBV19 with TRBJ2-5; 7 bases are shared with TRBD2. Germline CDR1 is LNHDA and CDR2 is SQIVND (reference sequence). The V segment lost 4 bases and the J segment 4 bases; nucleotides outside the gene matches: 6. This CDR3 is 14 amino acids long. In DNA form, the CDR3 reads TGTGCCAGTAGTACACTAAAGCGGGGAGAGACCCAGTACTTC. Its translation: CASSTLKRGETQYF. Complete variable domain (other parts from reference TRBV19 and TRBJ2-5): DGGITQSPKYLFRKEGQNVTLSCEQNLNHDAMYWYRQDPGQGLRLIYYSQIVNDFQKGDIAEGYSVSREKKESFPLTVTSAQKNPTAFYLCASSTLKRGETQYFGPGTRLLVL.

The chain employs TRBV7-9 and TRBJ2-1; the D gene is possibly TRBD1 (6 bases). The V end was cut by 2 bases, the J end by 5 bases, with 10 bases between. There are 14 residues in the CDR3. The germline gives CDR1 SEHNR, CDR2 FQNEAQ (reference sequence). The CDR3 region is CASSLIRGNNEQFF. Written as DNA, the CDR3 is TGTGCCAGCAGCTTAATCAGGGGAAACAATGAGCAGTTCTTC. The entire variable domain, with the rest obtained from reference TRBV7-9 and TRBJ2-1, is as follows: DTGVSQNPRHKITKRGQNVTFRCDPISEHNRLYWYRQTLGQGPEFLTYFQNEAQLEKSRLLSDRFSAERPKGSFSTLEIQRTEQGDSAMYLCASSLIRGNNEQFFGPGTRLTVL.

This clone appeared a single time. This rearrangement joins TRBV19 to TRBJ2-7, with D maybe TRBD1 (5 bases). V was cut by 5 bases and J by 0 bases, with 14 bases left in between. Germline CDR1 LNHDA, CDR2 SQIVND (reference sequence). This CDR3 has 15 amino acids. In DNA, the CDR3 is TGTGCCAGTAGTGTTAGGGGTTACGCCTCCTACGAGCAGTACTTC. Its translation: CASSVRGYASYEQYF. Full variable domain (rest looked up from reference TRBV19 and TRBJ2-7): DGGITQSPKYLFRKEGQNVTLSCEQNLNHDAMYWYRQDPGQGLRLIYYSQIVNDFQKGDIAEGYSVSREKKESFPLTVTSAQKNPTAFYLCASSVRGYASYEQYFGPGTRLTVT.

The chain is built from TRBV18 and TRBJ2-7; a possible D gene is TRBD1 (6 bases). Germline CDR1 KGHSH, CDR2 LQKENI. V lost 6 bases and J lost 3, with 9 bases in between. The CDR3 runs to 12 residues. The CDR3 reads CASSSQGYEQYF. The DNA for the CDR3 is TGTGCCAGCTCGTCACAGGGCTACGAGCAGTACTTC.

The rearrangement links TRBV24-1 to TRBJ1-2; TRBD1 matches at 10 bases. Germline loops: CDR1 KGHDR, CDR2 SFDVKD. The CDR3 is made up of 15 amino acids. V lost 6 bases, J lost 8 bases, and 11 bases stayed unmatched. The DNA of the CDR3 is TGTGCCACCAGTCTCGGGGGGACAGGGGATTGGGGCTACACCTTC. Translation: CATSLGGTGDWGYTF.

The genes are TRBV6-2 or TRBV6-3 and TRBJ1-1, with no clear D. The CDR3 consists of 17 residues. CDR1 MNHEY and CDR2 SVGEGT come from the germline V gene. Trimming took 1 base from V and 1 from J, leaving 16 bases between them. CDR3 sequence reads: CASSYFLFEVPNTEAFF. For the CDR3, the DNA is TGTGCCAGCAGTTACTTTCTTTTCGAGGTTCCGAACACTGAAGCTTTCTTT.

The chain couples TRBV3-1 (or the pseudogene TRBV3-2) to TRBJ1-2; 9 bases are shared with TRBD1. This CDR3 contains 15 residues. The germline V gene has CDR1 LGHDT and CDR2 YNNKEL (reference sequence). Germline trimming cut 4 bases from V and 4 bases from J; bases unmatched to any gene: 7. CDR3 protein: CASSPDRGRGYGYTF. The CDR3 DNA follows: TGTGCCAGCAGCCCGGACAGGGGCAGAGGCTATGGCTACACCTTC.

The V gene is TRBV30, the J gene TRBJ2-1; D call uncertain. From germline, CDR1 is GTSNPN and CDR2 SVGIG (reference sequence). Trimming cost V 0 bases and J 4 bases, with 13 bases left between them. This CDR3 spans 15 amino acids. CDR3 loop: CAWSVPSPRYNEQFF. The CDR3 DNA is TGTGCCTGGAGTGTACCGAGTCCAAGATACAATGAGCAGTTCTTC.